The T cell receptor (beta chain) under discussion was sequenced for a study of blood T cell repertoires in COVID-19. Study-wide background: The United States, Italy and Spain provided the acute and convalescent COVID-19 samples.

V shed 4 bases and J shed 8 bases, with 17 bases lying between them. CDR1 is MGHRA, CDR2 YSYEKL, per germline. CDR3 length equals 14 residues. Original data processing: Counts of nucleated cells, estimated from reference gene primer amplification, were obtained. Repertoires were generated with immunoSEQ multiplex PCR, while TCRdb's copy carries only in-frame clones and drops some. That table furnishes V, J and clone size, whereas the DNA furnished D and trimming. The table records some 200,000 clones, 86% of them present only once. This sequence originates from a woman between 45 and 60 years old with acute or convalescent COVID-19. The rearrangement joins TRBV4-1 to TRBJ1-2, with D hard to call. Material for sequencing was peripheral blood. The CDR3 region is CASSPLVKGGGYTF. For the CDR3, the DNA is TGCGCCAGCAGCCCCCTAGTCAAGGGAGGAGGCTACACCTTC.